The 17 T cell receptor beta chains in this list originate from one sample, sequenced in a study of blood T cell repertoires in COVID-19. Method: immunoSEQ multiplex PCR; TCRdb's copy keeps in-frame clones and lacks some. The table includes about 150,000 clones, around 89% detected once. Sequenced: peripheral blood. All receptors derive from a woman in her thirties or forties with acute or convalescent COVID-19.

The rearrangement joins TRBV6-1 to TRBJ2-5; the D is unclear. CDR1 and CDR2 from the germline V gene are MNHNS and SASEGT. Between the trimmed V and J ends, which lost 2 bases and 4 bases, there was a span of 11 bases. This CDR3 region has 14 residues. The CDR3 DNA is TGTGCCAGCAGTGAAAGTTCGGGTGGAGAGACCCAGTACTTC. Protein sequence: CASSESSGGETQYF.

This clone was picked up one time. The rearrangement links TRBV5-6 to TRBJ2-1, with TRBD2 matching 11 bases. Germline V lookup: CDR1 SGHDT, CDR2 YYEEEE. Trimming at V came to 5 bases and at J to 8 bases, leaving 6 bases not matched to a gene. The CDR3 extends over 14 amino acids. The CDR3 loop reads CASRLAGGPYEQFF. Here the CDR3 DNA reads TGTGCCAGCAGATTAGCGGGAGGGCCCTATGAGCAGTTCTTC.

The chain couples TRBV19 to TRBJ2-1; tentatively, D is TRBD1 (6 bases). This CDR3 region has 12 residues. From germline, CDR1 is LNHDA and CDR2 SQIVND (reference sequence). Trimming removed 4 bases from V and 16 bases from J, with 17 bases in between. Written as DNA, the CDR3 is TGTGCCAGTAGTACCGAAGGGGGTGTTCGTTTCTTC. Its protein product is CASSTEGGVRFF.

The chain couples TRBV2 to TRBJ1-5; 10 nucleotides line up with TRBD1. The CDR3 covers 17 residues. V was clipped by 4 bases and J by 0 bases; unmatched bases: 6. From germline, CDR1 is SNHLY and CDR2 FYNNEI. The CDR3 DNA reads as TGTGCCAGCAGTGGACAGGGGGCCTGGTATAGCAATCAGCCCCAGCATTTT. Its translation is CASSGQGAWYSNQPQHF.

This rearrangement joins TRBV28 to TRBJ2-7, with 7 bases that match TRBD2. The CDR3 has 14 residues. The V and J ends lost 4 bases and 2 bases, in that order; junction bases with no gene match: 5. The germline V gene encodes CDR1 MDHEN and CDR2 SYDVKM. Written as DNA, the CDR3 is TGTGCCAGCAGTTCCGGGACTATGACCTACGAGCAGTACTTC. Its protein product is CASSSGTMTYEQYF. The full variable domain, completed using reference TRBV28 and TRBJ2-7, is DVKVTQSSRYLVKRTGEKVFLECVQDMDHENMFWYRQDPGLGLRLIYFSYDVKMKEKGDIPEGYSVSREKKERFSLILESASTNQTSMYLCASSSGTMTYEQYFGPGTRLTVT.

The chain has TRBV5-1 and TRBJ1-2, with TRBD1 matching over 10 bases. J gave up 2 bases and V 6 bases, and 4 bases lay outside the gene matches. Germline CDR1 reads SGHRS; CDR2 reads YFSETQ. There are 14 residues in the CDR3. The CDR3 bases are TGCGCCAGCAACGAGGGACAGGGGAACTATGGCTACACCTTC. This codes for CASNEGQGNYGYTF.

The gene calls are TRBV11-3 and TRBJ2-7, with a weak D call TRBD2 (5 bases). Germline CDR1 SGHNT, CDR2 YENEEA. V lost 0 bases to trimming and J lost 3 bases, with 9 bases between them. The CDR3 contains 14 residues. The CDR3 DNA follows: TGTGCCAGCAGCTTAGATCACGAGGGCTACGAGCAGTACTTC. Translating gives CASSLDHEGYEQYF.

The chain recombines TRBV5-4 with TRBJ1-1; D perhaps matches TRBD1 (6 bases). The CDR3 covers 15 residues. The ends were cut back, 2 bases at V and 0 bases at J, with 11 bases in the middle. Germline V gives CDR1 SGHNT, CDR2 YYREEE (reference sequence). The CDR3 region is CASSFSQGMNTEAFF. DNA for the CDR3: TGTGCCAGCAGCTTCTCCCAGGGGATGAACACTGAAGCTTTCTTT. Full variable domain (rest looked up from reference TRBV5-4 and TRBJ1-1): ETGVTQSPTHLIKTRGQQVTLRCSSQSGHNTVSWYQQALGQGPQFIFQYYREEENGRGNFPPRFSGLQFPNYSSELNVNALELDDSALYLCASSFSQGMNTEAFFGQGTRLTVV.

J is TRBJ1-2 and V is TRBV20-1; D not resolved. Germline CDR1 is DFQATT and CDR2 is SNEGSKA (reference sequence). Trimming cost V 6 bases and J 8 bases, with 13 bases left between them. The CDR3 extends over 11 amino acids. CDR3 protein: CSADSPGGYTF. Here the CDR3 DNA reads TGCAGTGCCGATTCGCCGGGAGGCTACACCTTC.

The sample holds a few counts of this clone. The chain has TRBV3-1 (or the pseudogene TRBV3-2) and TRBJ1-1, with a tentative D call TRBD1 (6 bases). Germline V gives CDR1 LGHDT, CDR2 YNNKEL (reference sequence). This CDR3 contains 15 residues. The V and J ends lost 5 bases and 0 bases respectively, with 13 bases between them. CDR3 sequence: CASSSRDNMNTEAFF. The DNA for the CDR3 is TGTGCCAGCAGCTCCCGGGACAATATGAACACTGAAGCTTTCTTT.

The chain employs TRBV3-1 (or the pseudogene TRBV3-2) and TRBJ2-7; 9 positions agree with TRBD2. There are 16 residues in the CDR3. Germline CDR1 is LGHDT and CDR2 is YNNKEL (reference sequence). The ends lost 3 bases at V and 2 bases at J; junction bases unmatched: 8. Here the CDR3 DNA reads TGTGCCAGCAGCCACGTAGCGGGGGTTATGACCTACGAGCAGTACTTC. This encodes CASSHVAGVMTYEQYF.

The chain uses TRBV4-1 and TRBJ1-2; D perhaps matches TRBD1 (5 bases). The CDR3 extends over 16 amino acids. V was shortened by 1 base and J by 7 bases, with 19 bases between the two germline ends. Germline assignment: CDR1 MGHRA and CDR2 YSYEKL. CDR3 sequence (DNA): TGCGCCAGCAGCCAAGTTCCTCCGGGGGTCGTGTTTGGCTACACCTTC. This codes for CASSQVPPGVVFGYTF.

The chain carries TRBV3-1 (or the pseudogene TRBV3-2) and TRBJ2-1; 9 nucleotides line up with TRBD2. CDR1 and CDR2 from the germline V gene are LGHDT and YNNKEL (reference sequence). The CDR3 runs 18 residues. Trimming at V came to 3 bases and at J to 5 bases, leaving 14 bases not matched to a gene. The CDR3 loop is CASSHQTLIAGADNEQFF. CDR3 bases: TGTGCCAGCAGCCACCAGACTCTGATAGCGGGAGCTGACAATGAGCAGTTCTTC.

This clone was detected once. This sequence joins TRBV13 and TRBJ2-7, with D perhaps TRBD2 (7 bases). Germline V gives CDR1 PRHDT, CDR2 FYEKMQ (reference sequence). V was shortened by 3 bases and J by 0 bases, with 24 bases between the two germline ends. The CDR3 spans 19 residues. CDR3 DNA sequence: TGTGCCAGCAGCTTTCGGGCCGATGATAGAGCGGGACACTCCTACGAGCAGTACTTC. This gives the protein CASSFRADDRAGHSYEQYF.

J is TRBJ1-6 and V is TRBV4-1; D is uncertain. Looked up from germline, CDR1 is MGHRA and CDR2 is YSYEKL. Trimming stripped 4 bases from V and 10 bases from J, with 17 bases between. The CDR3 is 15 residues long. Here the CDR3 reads CASSLLTSVYSPLHF. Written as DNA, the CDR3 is TGCGCCAGCAGCCTACTAACATCGGTTTACTCACCCCTCCACTTT.

CDR3 coding DNA: TGCGCCAGCAGCTCCGGGACAGGGACCAATGAGCAGTTCTTC. Translating it yields CASSSGTGTNEQFF. The chain joins TRBV5-1 to TRBJ2-1; the match to TRBD1 covers 9 bases. The J segment lost 6 bases and the V segment lost 3 bases, leaving 4 bases of the junction unmatched. Germline CDR1 is SGHRS and CDR2 is YFSETQ. The CDR3 has 14 residues.

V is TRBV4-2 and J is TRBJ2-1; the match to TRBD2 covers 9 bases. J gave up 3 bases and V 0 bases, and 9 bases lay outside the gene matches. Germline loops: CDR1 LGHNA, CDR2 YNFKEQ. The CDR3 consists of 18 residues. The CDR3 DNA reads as TGTGCCAGCAGCCAAGATCCAAGACTAGCGGAATTCTACAATGAGCAGTTCTTC. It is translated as CASSQDPRLAEFYNEQFF.